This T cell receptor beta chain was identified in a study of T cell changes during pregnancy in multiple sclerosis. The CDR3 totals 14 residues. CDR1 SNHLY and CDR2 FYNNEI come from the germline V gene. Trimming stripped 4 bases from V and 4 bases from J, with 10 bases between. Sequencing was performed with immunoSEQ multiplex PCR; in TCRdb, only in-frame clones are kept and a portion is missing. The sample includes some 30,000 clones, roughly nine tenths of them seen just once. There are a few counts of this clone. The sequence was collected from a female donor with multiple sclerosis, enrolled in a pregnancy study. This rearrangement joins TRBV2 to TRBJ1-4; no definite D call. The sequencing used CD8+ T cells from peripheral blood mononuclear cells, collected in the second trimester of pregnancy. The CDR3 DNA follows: TGTGCCAGCAGTGGAATAGCGATTAATGAAAAACTGTTTTTT. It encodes CASSGIAINEKLFF.